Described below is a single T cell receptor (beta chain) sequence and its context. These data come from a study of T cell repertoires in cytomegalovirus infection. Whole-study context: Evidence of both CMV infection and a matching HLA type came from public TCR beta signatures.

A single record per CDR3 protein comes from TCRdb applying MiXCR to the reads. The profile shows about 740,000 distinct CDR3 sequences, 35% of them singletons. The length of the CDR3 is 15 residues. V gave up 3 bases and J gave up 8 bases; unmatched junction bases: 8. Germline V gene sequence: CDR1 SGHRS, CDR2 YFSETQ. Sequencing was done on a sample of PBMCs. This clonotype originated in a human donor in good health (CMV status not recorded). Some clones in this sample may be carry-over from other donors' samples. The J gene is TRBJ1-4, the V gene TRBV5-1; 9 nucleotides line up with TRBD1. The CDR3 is CASSWGQGGHEKLFF. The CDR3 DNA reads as TGCGCCAGCAGCTGGGGACAGGGCGGTCACGAAAAACTGTTTTTT.